The 25 T cell receptor beta chains reported below all come from one sample, sequenced in a study of identical twins. TCRdb used MiXCR to reprocess the 5' RACE reads, holding one entry per CDR3 protein. The table shows about 730,000 distinct CDR3 sequences, with about 20% occurring only once. The sample was also linked to a second study, of T cells expressing NK-cell markers.

Sequencing was done on a sample of PBMCs. Receptors originate from a woman aged 18-29 years in good health.

This clonotype was found a few times. The genes are TRBV20-1 and TRBJ2-1; no clear D gene. Germline CDR1 reads DFQATT; CDR2 reads SNEGSKA (reference sequence). The CDR3 is 16 residues long. V shed 0 bases and J shed 9 bases, with 21 bases lying between them. The CDR3, as DNA: TGCAGTGCTAGAGATCGATCGAATGGGTGGATTCGTGAGCAGTTCTTC. This gives the protein CSARDRSNGWIREQFF.

This chain connects TRBV7-9 to TRBJ2-3; a weak D match, TRBD2 (5 bases). This CDR3 has 15 amino acids. Per germline, CDR1 SEHNR and CDR2 FQNEAQ (reference sequence). Trimming left V 2 bases short and J 1 base short, with 10 bases between. CDR3: CASSLIEGRTDTQYF. CDR3 nucleotide sequence: TGTGCCAGCAGCTTAATCGAGGGCCGCACAGATACGCAGTATTTT.

The rearrangement uses TRBV29-1 and TRBJ1-2, with D perhaps matching TRBD1 (5 bases). Germline V gene sequence: CDR1 SQVTM, CDR2 ANQGSEA. This CDR3 spans 16 amino acids. The germline V and J ends were trimmed by 4 bases and 0 bases, with 18 bases remaining between them. Written as DNA, the CDR3 is TGCAGCGTTGCCACAGGTAGCGGACACACTAACTATGGCTACACCTTC. Its protein product is CSVATGSGHTNYGYTF.

This clonotype was detected ten times or more. V is TRBV3-1 and J is TRBJ1-2, with D unclear. V lost 4 bases to trimming and J lost 4 bases, with 16 bases between them. The CDR3 totals 15 residues. CDR1 is LGHDT, CDR2 YNNKEL, per germline (reference sequence). CDR3 sequence reads: CASSPRGGMLYGYTF. The CDR3 DNA is TGTGCCAGCAGCCCCCGTGGAGGGATGCTCTATGGCTACACCTTC.

This clonotype has just a few counts. The chain uses TRBV20-1 and TRBJ1-5; no clear D. V was pared by 4 bases and J by 2 bases, with 18 bases between. Germline values: CDR1 DFQATT, CDR2 SNEGSKA (reference sequence). The CDR3 has 16 amino acids. CDR3 in DNA: TGCAGTGCTATAGGCCAAGGGCGCGGAGGCAATCAGCCCCAGCATTTT. Translation: CSAIGQGRGGNQPQHF.

The gene calls are TRBV5-1 and TRBJ2-1; the D is unclear. The V end was cut by 3 bases, the J end by 0 bases, with 10 bases between. Germline CDR1 and CDR2: SGHRS and YFSETQ. The CDR3 spans 15 residues. The CDR3 region is CASSWIVGSYNEQFF. The CDR3 region has the DNA TGCGCCAGCAGCTGGATCGTGGGCTCCTACAATGAGCAGTTCTTC.

The CDR3, as DNA: TGCGCCAGCAGCTTGGAATGGGGAGGGACTAGCGGGAGCAATGAGCAGTTCTTC. Protein sequence: CASSLEWGGTSGSNEQFF. The chain uses TRBV5-1 and TRBJ2-1; TRBD2 matches 14 bases. The V and J ends lost 0 bases and 6 bases, in that order; junction bases with no gene match: 8. This CDR3 spans 18 amino acids. The V gene's germline CDR1 is SGHRS and CDR2 YFSETQ.

The rearrangement uses TRBV15 and TRBJ2-7; 9 bases agree with TRBD2. Germline V gene data show CDR1 as LNHNV and CDR2 as YYDKDF (reference sequence). V shed 0 bases, J shed 5 bases, and the junction held 8 bases outside the gene matches. The CDR3 sequence is 16 residues long. In DNA form, the CDR3 reads TGTGCCACCAGCAGAGATCTGGGCGGGAGGGGCGACGAGCAGTACTTC. Translating it yields CATSRDLGGRGDEQYF.

In this sample, this clonotype turned up a few times. J is TRBJ2-1 and V is TRBV15; D is unclear. With 5 bases removed from V and 4 bases from J, the gap between germline ends came to 3 bases. CDR3 length: 11 amino acids. Germline V gene sequence: CDR1 LNHNV, CDR2 YYDKDF (reference sequence). CDR3 in DNA: TGTGCCACCAGCCTATACAATGAGCAGTTCTTC. The encoded protein is CATSLYNEQFF.

CDR3 DNA sequence: TGTGCCAGCAGCTTAGGTCCCACGCCTCCCCCGAATTCACCCCTCCACTTT. Translating gives CASSLGPTPPPNSPLHF. The rearrangement joins TRBV5-5 to TRBJ1-6; D is undetermined. Trimming removed 2 bases at V and 7 bases at J, with 19 bases between. The CDR3 runs to 17 residues. Germline assignment: CDR1 SGHKS and CDR2 YYEKEE (reference sequence).

The chain couples TRBV4-3 to TRBJ1-2; 7 bases are shared with TRBD1. The CDR3 contains 17 residues. CDR1 and CDR2 from the germline V gene are LGHNA and YSLEER. The junction had 12 bases not matched to a gene; V was cut back by 5 bases and J by 0 bases. This chain's CDR3 is CASSAAGGPHANYGYTF. The CDR3 DNA follows: TGCGCCAGCAGCGCTGCAGGGGGGCCCCATGCTAACTATGGCTACACCTTC.

V and J are TRBV2 and TRBJ2-7; D is unresolved. The ends were cut back, 8 bases at V and 0 bases at J, with 17 bases in the middle. Germline V gene data show CDR1 as SNHLY and CDR2 as FYNNEI. This CDR3 is 15 amino acids long. The CDR3 loop is CASQNLQSSSYEQYF. The CDR3 coding sequence is TGTGCCAGCCAGAATCTACAGTCTTCCTCCTACGAGCAGTACTTC.

This clonotype was seen a few times. This chain joins TRBV15 and TRBJ1-2; 9 bases are a match to TRBD1. Per germline, CDR1 LNHNV and CDR2 YYDKDF (reference sequence). The CDR3 runs 15 residues. The trim removed 2 bases at V and 4 bases at J, leaving 5 bases unmatched. The CDR3 sequence is CATSRPDRGGYGYTF. In DNA form, the CDR3 reads TGTGCCACCAGCAGACCGGACAGGGGAGGCTATGGCTACACCTTC.

This clonotype showed up many times. The chain is built from TRBV5-8 and TRBJ2-1, with D perhaps TRBD2 (5 bases). This CDR3 spans 16 amino acids. The V and J ends lost 3 bases and 7 bases respectively, with 20 bases between them. Germline lookup yields CDR1 SGHTS and CDR2 YDEGEE. CDR3 sequence (DNA): TGTGCCAGCAGCTCTAGCCTATGGAGTCTGCGGAATGAGCAGTTCTTC. Translating it yields CASSSSLWSLRNEQFF. The full variable domain, rest sourced from reference TRBV5-8 and TRBJ2-1, is EAGVTQSPTHLIKTRGQQATLRCSPISGHTSVYWYQQALGLGLQFLLWYDEGEERNRGNFPPRFSGRQFPNYSSELNVNALELEDSALYLCASSSSLWSLRNEQFFGPGTRLTVL.

This clonotype was detected a few times. The rearrangement links TRBV9 to TRBJ1-2; 7 bases are shared with TRBD1. The CDR3 runs to 14 residues. V gave up 0 bases and J gave up 3 bases; unmatched junction bases: 2. The germline gives CDR1 SGDLS, CDR2 YYNGEE. This chain's CDR3 is CASSVGTGDYGYTF. In DNA, the CDR3 is TGTGCCAGCAGCGTAGGGACAGGAGACTATGGCTACACCTTC.

This clonotype occurred a few times. V is TRBV10-3 and J is TRBJ2-1; 9 bases map to TRBD2. There are 15 residues in the CDR3. Germline loops: CDR1 ENHRY, CDR2 SYGVKD. The V segment lost 3 bases and the J segment 7 bases; nucleotides outside the gene matches: 7. This CDR3 is CAISESASGKNEQFF. CDR3 nucleotides: TGTGCCATCAGTGAATCGGCTAGCGGGAAGAATGAGCAGTTCTTC.

The table lists this clonotype with a few counts. The chain combines TRBV20-1 with TRBJ2-1, with D possibly being TRBD2 (7 bases). Trimming removed 2 bases at V and 10 bases at J, with 15 bases between. CDR1 and CDR2 (germline): DFQATT, SNEGSKA (reference sequence). This CDR3 comprises 13 residues. The CDR3 sequence: CSARRGGLWEQFF. CDR3 sequence (DNA): TGCAGTGCTAGAAGGGGGGGGCTATGGGAGCAGTTCTTC.

V usage is TRBV9 and J usage is TRBJ2-1, with 12 positions matching TRBD2. The V segment lost 0 bases and the J segment 7 bases; nucleotides outside the gene matches: 2. This CDR3 comprises 15 residues. The germline V gene has CDR1 SGDLS and CDR2 YYNGEE. The CDR3 loop is CASSVEGTSGNEQFF. CDR3 nucleotide sequence: TGTGCCAGCAGCGTAGAAGGGACTAGCGGGAATGAGCAGTTCTTC.

This clonotype occurred a few times. This chain uses TRBV27 with TRBJ2-7; 9 nucleotides agree with TRBD1. The CDR3 contains 15 residues. J lost 7 bases, V lost 6 bases, and 13 bases had no gene match. Per germline, CDR1 MNHEY and CDR2 SMNVEV (reference sequence). The CDR3 protein is CASRDPGQGSGEQYF. As DNA, the CDR3 is TGTGCCAGCAGGGACCCCGGACAGGGGTCGGGGGAGCAGTACTTC.

The sample holds a few counts of this clonotype. V is TRBV5-6 and J is TRBJ2-2, with unresolved D. Trimming stripped 0 bases from V and 8 bases from J, with 11 bases between. CDR1 and CDR2 (germline): SGHDT, YYEEEE. This CDR3 contains 14 residues. DNA for the CDR3: TGTGCCAGCAGCTTGGGCTGGACGGATGGGGAGCTGTTTTTT. It encodes CASSLGWTDGELFF.

V gene TRBV6-6 combines with J gene TRBJ2-1; 8 bases agree with TRBD2. There are 13 residues in the CDR3. J gave up 5 bases and V 9 bases, and 6 bases lay outside the gene matches. Germline CDR1 MNHNY, CDR2 SVGAGI (reference sequence). CDR3 sequence: CASHSGDNNEQFF. The CDR3 DNA follows: TGTGCCAGTCATAGCGGGGACAACAATGAGCAGTTCTTC.

This clonotype was found many times. The chain couples TRBV27 to TRBJ2-1, with D perhaps TRBD2 (5 bases). Per the germline V gene, CDR1 is MNHEY and CDR2 is SMNVEV (reference sequence). V lost 6 bases, J lost 0 bases, and 15 bases lay in between. The CDR3 is 16 residues long. The CDR3 loop is CASSKGVSGSYNEQFF. The CDR3 region has the DNA TGTGCCAGCAGCAAGGGAGTCTCGGGCTCCTACAATGAGCAGTTCTTC.

This clonotype was seen a handful of times. The chain links TRBV20-1 to TRBJ2-3, with 14 positions matching TRBD2. Germline V gene data show CDR1 as DFQATT and CDR2 as SNEGSKA (reference sequence). This CDR3 comprises 16 residues. The J segment lost 5 bases and the V segment lost 1 base, leaving 5 bases of the junction unmatched. The CDR3 region is CSARAPGLAGVDTQYF. DNA for the CDR3: TGCAGTGCTAGAGCCCCGGGACTAGCGGGAGTAGATACGCAGTATTTT.

The chain joins TRBV12-3 or TRBV12-4 to TRBJ2-3, with D tentatively TRBD1 (6 bases). Trimming shortened V by 7 bases and J by 0 bases, and 8 bases separated the two germline ends. The CDR3 totals 13 residues. CDR3 loop: CASKRGSTDTQYF. Written as DNA, the CDR3 is TGTGCCAGCAAGAGGGGGAGCACAGATACGCAGTATTTT.

This clonotype was observed at least ten times. The chain employs TRBV11-2 and TRBJ2-1; 8 bases align to TRBD1. The CDR3 runs to 15 residues. V lost 5 bases to trimming and J lost 6 bases; unmatched junction nucleotides: 9. The V gene's germline CDR1 is SGHAT and CDR2 FQNNGV. In DNA form, the CDR3 reads TGTGCCAGCAGCCCTTTCGGACAGGGCAGCAATGAGCAGTTCTTC. Protein product: CASSPFGQGSNEQFF. Full variable domain (outside the CDR3, taken from reference TRBV11-2 and TRBJ2-1): EAGVAQSPRYKIIEKRQSVAFWCNPISGHATLYWYQQILGQGPKLLIQFQNNGVVDDSQLPKDRFSAERLKGVDSTLKIQPAKLEDSAVYLCASSPFGQGSNEQFFGPGTRLTVL.